The clone carrying this TCR beta chain was detected many times. Its antigen is unidentified. The record originates from a study of T cells in Graves' hyperthyroidism and ophthalmopathy. Study in general: Prior to any treatment, at the point of initial diagnosis, peripheral blood was collected. General study results and limits: In the blood, most expanded thyroid clonotypes above 0.001 appeared as well. In validation, the model predicted ophthalmopathy. These predictions came a median about 6.5 months before onset.

There were TCR beta CDR3 regions amplified from RNA transcripts. With the HTBI primer set, the TCR CDR3 went through a first round of RT-PCR. One entry per CDR3 protein results from TCRdb running MiXCR on the multiplex PCR reads. This sample has around 610,000 distinct CDR3 sequences, with roughly 14% found just once. This CDR3 is 12 amino acids long. V lost 6 bases to trimming and J lost 8 bases, with 13 bases between them. Criteria for exclusion of patients were uncontrolled infection, other autoimmune disease, pregnancy or lactation. The chain employs TRBV12-3 or TRBV12-4 and TRBJ1-2, with D possibly being TRBD1 (5 bases). The source of this sequence is a woman in her 40s with Graves' ophthalmopathy. The sequencing sample was made of blood. CDR3 coding DNA: TGTGCCAGCAGCGTGACAGTTCTAGGCTACACCTTC. Amino acid sequence: CASSVTVLGYTF.